Below, 7 T cell receptor beta chains from the same sample are listed, as sequenced in a study of PD-1 blockade in mismatch repair-deficient tumors. The data were produced by immunoSEQ multiplex PCR, yet TCRdb's version contains in-frame clones alone and is incomplete. The profile covers under 15,000 clones, with 80% to 90% appearing a single time and approximately 1.8% taken by the ten largest. Sequenced material: PBMCs, taken approximately 15 weeks after starting pembrolizumab. These receptors came from an adult with mismatch repair-deficient cancer.

The chain joins TRBV5-1 to TRBJ2-6; TRBD1 agrees at 7 bases. CDR3 length: 21 residues. The germline CDR1 and CDR2 sequences are SGHRS and YFSETQ. Trimming took 3 bases from V and 1 from J; bases not matched to a gene: 19. CDR3 sequence reads: CASSWEPWDSQRGSGANVLTF. The CDR3 bases are TGCGCCAGCAGCTGGGAACCTTGGGACAGTCAAAGGGGATCTGGGGCCAACGTCCTGACTTTC.

The chain links TRBV19 to TRBJ2-7, with TRBD2 matching over 9 bases. The V gene end was trimmed by 8 bases and the J gene end by 2 bases; junction bases not matched to a gene: 1. Germline V gene sequence: CDR1 LNHDA, CDR2 SQIVND (reference sequence). This CDR3 is 12 amino acids long. CDR3 loop: CASSSGTYEQYF. The CDR3 bases are TGTGCCAGTTCTAGCGGGACCTACGAGCAGTACTTC. The full variable domain, its missing parts supplied by reference TRBV19 and TRBJ2-7, is DGGITQSPKYLFRKEGQNVTLSCEQNLNHDAMYWYRQDPGQGLRLIYYSQIVNDFQKGDIAEGYSVSREKKESFPLTVTSAQKNPTAFYLCASSSGTYEQYFGPGTRLTVT.

The table lists this clone with a count of one. The chain has TRBV30 and TRBJ2-4; TRBD1 agrees at 7 bases. The length of the CDR3 is 15 residues. Germline values: CDR1 GTSNPN, CDR2 SVGIG (reference sequence). The trim removed 3 bases at V and 2 bases at J, leaving 7 bases unmatched. CDR3 sequence reads: CAWRGRDRSKNIQYF. CDR3 in DNA: TGTGCCTGGAGGGGCAGGGACAGATCCAAAAACATTCAGTACTTC.

J is TRBJ2-7 and V is TRBV30; D gene unclear. The CDR3 runs to 12 residues. Trimming took 6 bases from V and 2 from J, leaving 11 bases between them. Germline V gene lookup returns CDR1 GTSNPN and CDR2 SVGIG (reference sequence). The CDR3 DNA reads TGTGCCTGTACAAGCCGGGCCTACGAGCAGTACTTC. It is translated as CACTSRAYEQYF.

The genes are TRBV19 and TRBJ2-1; a possible D gene is TRBD2 (5 bases). The CDR3 spans 15 residues. The germline gives CDR1 LNHDA, CDR2 SQIVND (reference sequence). Deletions cut 3 bases from V and 0 bases from J, with 9 bases between. CDR3 region: CASSIQEDSYNEQFF. The CDR3 DNA follows: TGTGCCAGTAGTATCCAGGAGGACTCCTACAATGAGCAGTTCTTC.

V usage is TRBV27 and J usage is TRBJ1-1; 9 nucleotides line up with TRBD1. This CDR3 region has 15 residues. In germline, CDR1 is MNHEY, CDR2 SMNVEV (reference sequence). V lost 4 bases, J lost 1 base, and 4 bases stayed unmatched. This CDR3 is CASSYYRGRNTEAFF. The CDR3 nucleotides read TGTGCCAGCAGTTACTACAGGGGGCGGAACACTGAAGCTTTCTTT.

The chain is built from TRBV7-2 and TRBJ2-5; D gene uncertain. Germline V gives CDR1 SGHTA, CDR2 FQGNSA. Trimming cost V 4 bases and J 3 bases, with 9 bases left between them. CDR3 length equals 13 residues. For the CDR3, the DNA is TGTGCCAGCAGCTCAGTCTTAAAAGAGACCCAGTACTTC. Its translation: CASSSVLKETQYF.